This T cell receptor beta chain came from a study of T cell repertoires in cytomegalovirus infection. Study-level background: Public TCR beta signatures were indicative of both CMV infection and a matching HLA type.

There are 15 residues in the CDR3. V was trimmed by 7 bases and J by 5 bases, leaving 21 bases between them. The V gene's germline CDR1 is ENHRY and CDR2 SYGVKD. Study observations and caveats: Within the response measured ex vivo, HLA-C-restricted CMV-specific TCR beta clonotypes were dominant. Adding up the frequency of public TCR beta families identified people who carried CMV plus the relevant HLA.

This clonotype has only a few counts. The antigen is undetermined. Each CDR3 protein is one row after TCRdb ran MiXCR on the reads. The sample records fewer than 400,000 distinct CDR3 sequences, 15% to 20% being singletons. The source of this sequence is a human donor in good health (CMV status not recorded). Some clones in this sample may be carry-over from other donors' samples. The J gene is TRBJ2-7, the V gene TRBV10-3, with D perhaps matching TRBD1 or TRBD2 (6 bases each). Sequenced sample: PBMCs. The CDR3: CAIKGGSDGSNEQYF. CDR3 coding DNA: TGTGCCATCAAAGGGGGGAGCGACGGGAGCAACGAGCAGTACTTC.